This TCR beta chain is drawn from a study of response to subunit inactivated influenza vaccine. Study outcomes and limitations: The authors proposed limited new T cell recruitment per seasonal influenza vaccination.

The germline V gene encodes CDR1 MNHEY and CDR2 SMNVEV (reference sequence). V lost 7 bases to trimming and J lost 2 bases, with 18 bases between them. CDR3 length equals 15 residues. Each CDR3 protein gets one entry after TCRdb re-called the RT-PCR reads with MiXCR. The table lists about 700,000 distinct CDR3 sequences, about 15% of them singletons. As regards this clonotype: What it binds is not known.

The receptor was derived from a man aged 50-60 years who received an inactivated influenza vaccine. The sequencing used PBMCs from blood, collected around 14 days before vaccination. The V gene is TRBV27, the J gene TRBJ2-7; maybe TRBD1 (5 bases). The CDR3 DNA reads as TGTGCCAGCACCCTGGCGCCAGGGCCCCCCTACGAGCAGTACTTC. The encoded protein is CASTLAPGPPYEQYF.